The entry below describes one T cell receptor (beta chain). Its target is not known. Primers used in a second PCR of about 6 to 11 cycles were a sample-barcoded 5' primer and a J-beta primer mix. Every cDNA molecule carried a tag from a template-switch adaptor bearing 12 random nucleotides. Sequencing of every sample gave 2.5 million or more CDR3-containing paired-end reads. TCRdb reprocessed the 5' RACE reads with MiXCR, giving one entry per CDR3 protein. The table lists 650,000 or so distinct CDR3 sequences, roughly half of them singletons. The data belong to a study of blood T cells in healthy people across ages. Study-wide points: PBMCs went unsorted, and a conclusive naive versus antigen-experienced comparison was therefore prevented.

The specimen was blood. This sequence originates from a woman of 80 years or more in good health.

CDR3 sequence reads: CAISQHMNYEQYF. The DNA of the CDR3 is TGTGCCATCAGTCAACATATGAACTACGAGCAGTACTTC. The rearrangement links TRBV10-3 to TRBJ2-7, with D unresolved. Germline lookup yields CDR1 ENHRY and CDR2 SYGVKD. Trimming removed 5 bases at V and 3 bases at J, with 11 bases between. The CDR3 runs 13 residues.